This TCR beta chain was identified during a study of T cell responses to AZD1222 COVID-19 vaccine. Findings and caveats of the study: Only a handful of AZD1222 recipients were seropositive at baseline. Spike-specific TCR breadth and depth both grew after two AZD1222 doses. Mostly white British, mostly female donors; authors suggested clonal diversity may be underestimated.

A remark on this clone: The target antigen is unknown.

Profiled with immunoSEQ multiplex PCR; TCRdb holds only in-frame clones, not every one. The repertoire holds 150,000 to 200,000 clones, with around nine tenths as singletons. Losses at the gene ends were 5 bases for V and 2 bases for J; bases not matched to a gene: 0. This CDR3 comprises 14 residues. CDR1 and CDR2 from the germline V gene are GTSNPN and SVGIG (reference sequence). Samples with a second dose at about 4 or about 12 weeks were pooled together. The material was peripheral blood, obtained 28 days after the second AZD1222 dose. This TCR derives from an adult who received the AZD1222 COVID-19 vaccine. V and J are TRBV30 and TRBJ2-5; 15 bases are a match to TRBD2. This chain's CDR3 is CAWGLAGGQETQYF. The DNA of the CDR3 is TGTGCCTGGGGACTAGCGGGGGGGCAAGAGACCCAGTACTTC.